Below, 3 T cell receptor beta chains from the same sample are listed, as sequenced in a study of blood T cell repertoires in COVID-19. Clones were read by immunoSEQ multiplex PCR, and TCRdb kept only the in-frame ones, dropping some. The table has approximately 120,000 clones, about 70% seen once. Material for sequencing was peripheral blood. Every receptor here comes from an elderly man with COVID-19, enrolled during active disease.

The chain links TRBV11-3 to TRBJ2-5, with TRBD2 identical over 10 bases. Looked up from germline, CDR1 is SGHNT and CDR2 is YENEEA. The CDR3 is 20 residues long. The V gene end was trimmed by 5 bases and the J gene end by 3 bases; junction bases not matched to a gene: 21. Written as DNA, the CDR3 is TGTGCCAGCAGCCCAGATCCGGAGATTTGTTGGACTAGCGGTAAAGAGACCCAGTACTTC. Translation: CASSPDPEICWTSGKETQYF.

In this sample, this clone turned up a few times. The CDR3 coding sequence is TGTGCCAGCAGCTTGACCCCTCTCCAGGAAGCTTTCTTT. Translated: CASSLTPLQEAFF. V and J are TRBV5-6 and TRBJ1-1; D gene uncertain. Germline CDR1 reads SGHDT; CDR2 reads YYEEEE. Between the trimmed V and J ends, which lost 1 base and 8 bases, there was a span of 12 bases. The CDR3 is made up of 13 amino acids.

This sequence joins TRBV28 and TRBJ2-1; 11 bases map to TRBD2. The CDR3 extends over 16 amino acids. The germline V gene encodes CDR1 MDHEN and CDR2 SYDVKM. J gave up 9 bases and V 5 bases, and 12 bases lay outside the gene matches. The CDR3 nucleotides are TGTGCCAGCAGTCCCCCACTAGCGGGAGCCCCAGGTGAGCAGTTCTTC. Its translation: CASSPPLAGAPGEQFF.